The rows below give T cell receptor beta chains drawn from one sample of a study of cytomegalovirus exposure and HLA in healthy donors. Assay: immunoSEQ multiplex PCR; the TCRdb copy retains only in-frame clones and omits some. The sample records roughly 100,000 clones, around 79% being singletons. The sequenced sample consisted of PBMCs. Receptors were obtained from a man aged 60 to 69 in good health and CMV-seropositive. Each CDR3 is given with its conserved first and last residue. Each record gives: D gene, J gene, V gene, clone size, CDR3 DNA, CDR3 protein. The D gene is left open where the match is weak. Size values are once, few and many counts, or a class for expanded clones, and some rows have none.

>.|TRBJ2-1|TRBV10-2|few
TGCGCCAGCAGGGGCCCTAACAATGAGCAGTTCTTC
CASRGPNNEQFF
>TRBD1|TRBJ2-1|TRBV10-2|.
TGCGCCAGCACTGGACAGGGCTCCTACAATGAGCAGTTCTTC
CASTGQGSYNEQFF
>.|TRBJ2-2|TRBV5-1|.
TGCGCCAGCAGCACGAGGAAGGCCGGGGAGCTGTTTTTT
CASSTRKAGELFF
>TRBD1|TRBJ1-2|TRBV28|.
TGTGCCAGCAGTTCCGGACAGGTCGCTCTCTATGGCTACACCTTC
CASSSGQVALYGYTF
>.|TRBJ2-1|TRBV6-5|.
TGTGCCAGCAGTGTCGGCAATGAGCAGTTCTTC
CASSVGNEQFF
>TRBD1|TRBJ2-1|TRBV6-1|once
TGTGCCAGCATTCCGGGACAGGGGAGTCACAATGAGCAGTTCTTC
CASIPGQGSHNEQFF
>.|TRBJ1-3|TRBV2|.
TGTGCCAGCAGCGTTCGAGGGATCAGCTCTGGAAACACCATATATTTT
CASSVRGISSGNTIYF
>.|TRBJ2-5|TRBV12-1|.
TGTGCCAGCAGCTTTGTATCAGGGGGCATAGGCCAAGAGACCCAGTACTTC
CASSFVSGGIGQETQYF
>.|TRBJ2-5|TRBV6-1|once
TGTGCCAGCACGAGGATGATTCAAGAAGAGACCCAGTACTTC
CASTRMIQEETQYF
>TRBD1|TRBJ1-1|TRBV7-2|.
TGTGCCAGCAGCACATTGGGAGGGACAGGGGTTGAAGCTTTCTTT
CASSTLGGTGVEAFF
>TRBD1|TRBJ1-4|TRBV7-3|.
TGTGCCAGCAGCTTAAAGGGACAGGGTGAGGAAAAACTGTTTTTT
CASSLKGQGEEKLFF
>.|TRBJ1-1|TRBV5-1|.
TGCGCCAGCAGCTCGGGAGGGGAGTTAAGCGTGAAGACTGAAGCTTTCTTT
CASSSGGELSVKTEAFF
>.|TRBJ1-1|TRBV19|.
TGTGCCAGTAGTATGGCTTGGAGGAACACTGAAGCTTTCTTT
CASSMAWRNTEAFF
>TRBD1|TRBJ1-2|TRBV7-9|.
TGTGCCAGCAGCTTAGGTGACAGGGGATTCTATGGCTACACCTTC
CASSLGDRGFYGYTF
>TRBD1|TRBJ1-5|TRBV6-5|few
TGTGCCAGCAGTTCCCGGGACAGGCGGTATCAGCCCCAGCATTTT
CASSSRDRRYQPQHF
>TRBD1|TRBJ2-7|TRBV5-4|once
TGTGCCAGCAGTAGCAGACAGGGAGTACAGGACGAGCAGTACTTC
CASSSRQGVQDEQYF
>TRBD1|TRBJ2-7|TRBV19|.
TGTGCCAGTAGTCTTACCGGGACAGGGGGATTCTACGAGCAGTACTTC
CASSLTGTGGFYEQYF
>TRBD2|TRBJ2-6|TRBV19|.
TGTGCCAGTATAGGGAGGGACGGGTCCAACGTCCTGACTTTC
CASIGRDGSNVLTF
>TRBD1|TRBJ1-5|TRBV28|.
TGTGCCAGCAGTTGGGGACAGGGAAGAGGTCAGCCCCAGCATTTT
CASSWGQGRGQPQHF
>.|TRBJ2-3|TRBV15|.
TGTGCCACCAGCAGAGAAGGTAGACTTCAAACAGATACGCAGTATTTT
CATSREGRLQTDTQYF
>TRBD1|TRBJ1-5|TRBV18|few
TGTGCCAGCTCACCATTGGGGACAGCGAATCAGCCCCAGCATTTT
CASSPLGTANQPQHF
>.|TRBJ1-6|TRBV19|.
TGTGCCAGTAGCCACAATGCTTTTAATTCACCCCTCCACTTT
CASSHNAFNSPLHF
>.|TRBJ1-2|TRBV5-4|.
TGTGCCAGCAGCTTGTGGCAGGGAAGTGGCGGCTACACCTTC
CASSLWQGSGGYTF
>TRBD1|TRBJ1-1|TRBV5-1|.
TGCGCCAGCAGCTCCGGGACAGGGGGCACTGAAGCTTTCTTT
CASSSGTGGTEAFF
>.|TRBJ1-1|TRBV28|.
TGTGCCAGCAGTGCCCTGGGGGGAGGCGCTGAAGCTTTCTTT
CASSALGGGAEAFF
>.|TRBJ2-2|TRBV6-1|few
TGTGCCAGCAGTGGGTCAGGGTCTACCGGGGAGCTGTTTTTT
CASSGSGSTGELFF
>TRBD2|TRBJ2-3|TRBV7-2|.
TGTGCCAGCAGCCCGGGACTAGCGGGGGGCACAGATACGCAGTATTTT
CASSPGLAGGTDTQYF
>.|TRBJ2-7|TRBV7-2|many
TGTGCCAGCAGCTCCCCCTCCTGGGGCGGCGAGCAGTACTTC
CASSSPSWGGEQYF
>.|TRBJ2-3|TRBV25-1|.
TGTGCCAGCAGTGAATACAAGGCAGGGCCAGATACGCAGTATTTT
CASSEYKAGPDTQYF